This T cell receptor beta chain was obtained from a study of beta chain features in type 1 diabetes. On this clone itself: What it binds is unknown. A read error may account for a junction end that differs from germline.

Reverse transcription of all isolated RNA meant that expressed TCRB transcripts were sequenced. The protocol was immunoSEQ multiplex PCR, while the TCRdb copy is restricted to in-frame clones and leaves out a portion. This sample has about 370,000 clones, with roughly 16% found just once. Study conclusions and caveats: Researchers could not determine here whether HLA type influences TCRB rearrangement.

This CDR3 spans 17 amino acids. Germline V lookup: CDR1 SSHAT, CDR2 FNYEAQ (reference sequence). The source of this sequence is a woman aged 18-29 years in good health. V and J are TRBV7-7 and TRBJ2-5, with 10 bases that match TRBD2. Sample: naive CD4+ T cells from blood. This chain's CDR3 is CASSPRTASGRRGTQYF. The CDR3 coding sequence is TGTGCTAGCAGCCCCCGGACGGCTAGCGGGAGACGGGGGACCCAGTACTTC.